This T cell receptor beta chain emerged from a study of cytomegalovirus exposure and HLA in healthy donors. Study-wide results and caveats: Testing in vitro showed a few CMV-associated chains specific for CMV antigens. More than 15,000 TCR beta sequences were associated with HLA alleles at 0.05 false discovery rate in a later analysis.

The trim removed 3 bases at V and 6 bases at J, leaving 11 bases unmatched. Germline loops: CDR1 SGHVS, CDR2 FQNEAQ. There are 16 residues in the CDR3. About this clone: Its antigen is currently unknown.

PCR used 60 Vbeta primers and 13 Jbeta primers. This table comes from immunoSEQ multiplex PCR, and its TCRdb copy is limited to in-frame clones, with some not included. Of 200,000 to 250,000 clones in the sample, more than 75% are singletons; the top ten hold over 1%. Material for sequencing was PBMCs. The origin of this receptor is a human donor in good health. The rearrangement joins TRBV7-8 to TRBJ2-7, with 10 bases aligning to TRBD1. The CDR3 here is CASSFYSGQGLSEQYF. The CDR3 DNA is TGTGCCAGCAGCTTTTATTCGGGACAGGGGCTTAGCGAGCAGTACTTC.